The 30 T cell receptor beta chains listed next were all sequenced from one sample in a study of cytomegalovirus exposure and HLA in healthy donors. In the PCR, 60 Vbeta and 13 Jbeta primers were used. Data came from immunoSEQ multiplex PCR; TCRdb stores just in-frame clones and leaves some out. The sample lists 150,000 to 180,000 clones, around 79% occurring once. Sequenced material: PBMCs. The origin of the receptors is a man younger than 45 in good health and CMV-seropositive.

V usage is TRBV15 and J usage is TRBJ2-7, with 9 bases fitting TRBD1. CDR3 length: 15 residues. Losses at the gene ends were 5 bases for V and 0 bases for J; bases not matched to a gene: 5. CDR1 and CDR2 (germline): LNHNV, YYDKDF (reference sequence). The CDR3 coding sequence is TGTGCCACCAGCGGGGACAGGGTCTACTCCTACGAGCAGTACTTC. Amino acid sequence: CATSGDRVYSYEQYF.

This chain joins TRBV11-3 and TRBJ1-4; D gene uncertain. The CDR3 consists of 15 residues. The V gene lost 5 bases and the J gene lost 2 bases, with 12 bases spanning the gap. Looked up from germline, CDR1 is SGHNT and CDR2 is YENEEA. The CDR3 is CASSRGSGTNEKLFF. Here the CDR3 DNA reads TGTGCCAGCAGCCGCGGGTCTGGGACTAATGAAAAACTGTTTTTT.

The chain has TRBV4-2 and TRBJ2-2; the D is unclear. This CDR3 has 16 residues. V was pared by 0 bases and J by 4 bases, with 12 bases between. CDR1 LGHNA and CDR2 YNFKEQ come from the germline V gene. The CDR3 here is CASSQDFYSSTGELFF. The CDR3 DNA reads TGTGCCAGCAGCCAAGATTTTTACAGTTCCACCGGGGAGCTGTTTTTT.

The chain links TRBV11-2 to TRBJ1-4; 7 nucleotides match TRBD1. CDR1 SGHAT and CDR2 FQNNGV come from the germline V gene. This CDR3 region has 15 residues. Unmatched junction bases numbered 4, after V lost 5 bases and J lost 1 base. The CDR3 DNA is TGTGCCAGCAGCGCCCGGACAGGAACTAATGAAAAACTGTTTTTT. It codes for CASSARTGTNEKLFF.

The chain carries TRBV5-4 and TRBJ1-6, with D possibly being TRBD1 (6 bases). Germline V gives CDR1 SGHNT, CDR2 YYREEE (reference sequence). CDR3 length equals 15 residues. V was shortened by 4 bases and J by 7 bases, with 15 bases between the two germline ends. The chain's CDR3 is CASSAGGQGNSPLHF. In nucleotides, the CDR3 is TGTGCCAGCAGCGCGGGAGGTCAGGGGAATTCACCCCTCCACTTT.

The chain has TRBV19 and TRBJ2-7; TRBD2 might be the D (5 bases). The CDR3 sequence is 13 residues long. The V and J ends lost 1 base and 7 bases respectively, with 11 bases between them. CDR1 is LNHDA, CDR2 SQIVND, per germline (reference sequence). The CDR3 bases are TGTGCCAGTAGTATAGGGTTGAGGGCGGAGCAGTACTTC. This sequence encodes CASSIGLRAEQYF.

The rearrangement uses TRBV5-1 and TRBJ1-2; 9 bases are shared with TRBD1. This CDR3 region has 13 residues. Trimming at V came to 3 bases and at J to 3 bases, leaving 0 bases not matched to a gene. Per germline, CDR1 SGHRS and CDR2 YFSETQ. The CDR3 reads CASSWTGDYGYTF. The CDR3 DNA sequence: TGCGCCAGCAGCTGGACAGGGGACTATGGCTACACCTTC.

The V call is TRBV6-5, the J call TRBJ2-5; TRBD2 matches at 12 bases. After removal of 0 bases from V and 5 bases from J, the junction contained 4 bases not matched to a gene. Germline V CDR1 and CDR2: MNHEY, SVGAGI. The CDR3 has 16 amino acids. This chain's CDR3 is CASSYSTSGSSETQYF. The CDR3 DNA is TGTGCCAGCAGTTACTCGACTAGCGGGAGCTCGGAGACCCAGTACTTC.

In the case of this clone: The same CDR3 also results from other DNA sequences found in this sample. The J gene is TRBJ1-2, the V gene TRBV7-2; D is ambiguous. This CDR3 is built from 15 residues. V shed 1 base and J shed 2 bases, with 11 bases lying between them. Germline V CDR1 and CDR2: SGHTA, FQGNSA. Here the CDR3 DNA reads TGTGCCAGCAGCTTAGGGGCAGGAATAAACTATGGCTACACCTTC. This sequence encodes CASSLGAGINYGYTF.

V usage is TRBV27 and J usage is TRBJ2-2; D is perhaps TRBD1 (6 bases). Trimming left V 0 bases short and J 4 bases short, with 12 bases between. Germline loops: CDR1 MNHEY, CDR2 SMNVEV (reference sequence). This CDR3 is 16 amino acids long. The CDR3 region is CASSLSQGTFTGELFF. DNA of the CDR3: TGTGCCAGCAGTTTATCCCAGGGGACCTTCACCGGGGAGCTGTTTTTT.

The chain links TRBV27 to TRBJ1-5, with D perhaps matching TRBD1 (6 bases). CDR3 size: 14 residues. Germline CDR1 reads MNHEY; CDR2 reads SMNVEV (reference sequence). Trimming shortened V by 3 bases and J by 5 bases, and 11 bases separated the two germline ends. The CDR3 spells CASSFQGSDQPQHF. In DNA, the CDR3 is TGTGCCAGCAGTTTTCAGGGGTCTGATCAGCCCCAGCATTTT.

The gene calls are TRBV6-5 and TRBJ1-2; D possibly corresponds to TRBD1 (6 bases). V gave up 2 bases and J gave up 0 bases, with 13 bases separating them. In germline, CDR1 is MNHEY, CDR2 SVGAGI. The CDR3 covers 16 residues. CDR3 amino acids: CASSYQAKGANYGYTF. In DNA, the CDR3 is TGTGCCAGCAGTTACCAGGCCAAGGGGGCTAACTATGGCTACACCTTC.

This clone has just one count. The sample holds other DNA sequences that translate to the same CDR3. This chain's CDR3 is CASSEEAGAYNEQFF. DNA for the CDR3: TGTGCCAGCAGTGAAGAGGCAGGGGCATACAATGAGCAGTTCTTC. The chain couples TRBV6-1 to TRBJ2-1, with D perhaps matching TRBD1 (6 bases). With 1 base removed from V and 4 bases from J, the gap between germline ends came to 11 bases. The germline CDR1 and CDR2 sequences are MNHNS and SASEGT. This CDR3 spans 15 amino acids.

The chain couples TRBV5-1 to TRBJ1-6; D might be TRBD1 (6 bases). Trimming took 0 bases from V and 6 from J, leaving 10 bases between them. Germline V gene sequence: CDR1 SGHRS, CDR2 YFSETQ. The CDR3 sequence is 15 residues long. The CDR3 region has the DNA TGCGCCAGCAGCTTGGTGACAGGTATTAATTCACCCCTCCACTTT. This sequence encodes CASSLVTGINSPLHF.

This rearrangement joins TRBV5-6 to TRBJ2-1, with D tentatively TRBD1 (5 bases). V gave up 4 bases and J gave up 8 bases, with 13 bases separating them. The CDR3 has 13 amino acids. Germline assignment: CDR1 SGHDT and CDR2 YYEEEE. The chain's CDR3 is CASSSLIGDEQFF. CDR3 sequence (DNA): TGTGCCAGCAGCAGTCTGATAGGGGATGAGCAGTTCTTC.

The gene calls are TRBV5-1 and TRBJ1-6, with 8 bases identical to TRBD1. Germline CDR1 is SGHRS and CDR2 is YFSETQ. With 0 bases clipped from V and 7 bases from J, the junction kept 9 bases outside the gene matches. The CDR3 is made up of 17 amino acids. The CDR3 spells CASSLALQGAGNSPLHF. CDR3 coding DNA: TGCGCCAGCAGCTTGGCTTTGCAGGGGGCCGGGAATTCACCCCTCCACTTT. Full variable domain (missing parts from reference TRBV5-1 and TRBJ1-6): KAGVTQTPRYLIKTRGQQVTLSCSPISGHRSVSWYQQTPGQGLQFLFEYFSETQRNKGNFPGRFSGRQFSNSRSEMNVSTLELGDSALYLCASSLALQGAGNSPLHFGNGTRLTVT.

The V call is TRBV18, the J call TRBJ2-3, with D possibly matching TRBD2 (6 bases). Germline CDR1 reads KGHSH; CDR2 reads LQKENI. Trimming stripped 1 base from V and 6 bases from J, with 11 bases between. The CDR3 spans 14 residues. The CDR3 loop is CASSPQWGRDTQYF. The DNA of the CDR3 is TGTGCCAGCTCACCACAATGGGGGAGGGATACGCAGTATTTT.

The gene calls are TRBV28 and TRBJ2-2, with 10 nucleotides matching TRBD1. The CDR3 totals 17 residues. V trimming: 7 bases; J trimming: 7 bases; junction bases outside the gene matches: 15. Germline lookup yields CDR1 MDHEN and CDR2 SYDVKM. The CDR3 DNA sequence: TGTGCCAGCATTCCGACGACAGGGGGCAGGGACCACGGGGAGCTGTTTTTT. Translated, it gives CASIPTTGGRDHGELFF.

The chain recombines TRBV6-6 with TRBJ2-7; 9 positions match TRBD2. The V gene's germline CDR1 is MNHNY and CDR2 SVGAGI (reference sequence). The CDR3 has 15 residues. Trimming cost V 5 bases and J 3 bases; bases outside gene matches: 8. CDR3 coding DNA: TGTGCCAGCAGTCTCCCTAGCGGGGTCGTCTACGAGCAGTACTTC. Residues: CASSLPSGVVYEQYF.

This sequence joins TRBV29-1 and TRBJ2-7, with 8 bases lining up with TRBD2. Germline values: CDR1 SQVTM, CDR2 ANQGSEA. CDR3 length: 14 residues. V shed 2 bases and J 2 bases; nucleotides not matched to a gene: 5. CDR3 amino acids: CSVEKREPPYEQYF. CDR3 sequence (DNA): TGCAGCGTTGAAAAGCGGGAGCCACCCTACGAGCAGTACTTC.

The chain couples TRBV29-1 to TRBJ2-3, with 10 bases identical to TRBD2. CDR1 SQVTM and CDR2 ANQGSEA come from the germline V gene. The CDR3 runs 15 residues. DNA for the CDR3: TGCAGTGCCAGCGGGGGGGGCCCCGGGACAGATACGCAGTATTTT. The encoded protein is CSASGGGPGTDTQYF.

The chain employs TRBV7-2 and TRBJ1-4; D remains unclear. Germline V gene sequence: CDR1 SGHTA, CDR2 FQGNSA. Deletions cut 5 bases from V and 2 bases from J, with 6 bases between. There are 13 residues in the CDR3. The chain's CDR3 is CASSTYTNEKLFF. The CDR3 region has the DNA TGTGCCAGCAGCACCTACACTAATGAAAAACTGTTTTTT.

This chain connects TRBV19 to TRBJ2-7; D is unresolved. The V gene's germline CDR1 is LNHDA and CDR2 SQIVND (reference sequence). There are 12 residues in the CDR3. V was pared by 1 base and J by 5 bases, with 6 bases between. The CDR3 nucleotides read TGTGCCAGTAGTATAGGGGCCGACGAGCAGTACTTC. Protein product: CASSIGADEQYF.

The rearrangement links TRBV28 to TRBJ1-5, with D possibly being TRBD1 (6 bases). V was trimmed by 6 bases and J by 1 base, leaving 13 bases between them. Germline assignment: CDR1 MDHEN and CDR2 SYDVKM. The CDR3 runs 15 residues. CDR3 amino acids: CASRQQGESNQPQHF. CDR3 bases: TGTGCCAGCAGGCAACAGGGTGAAAGCAATCAGCCCCAGCATTTT.

The chain links TRBV27 to TRBJ2-7; 8 nucleotides line up with TRBD2. The CDR3 is 14 amino acids. J lost 2 bases, V lost 6 bases, and 6 bases had no gene match. Germline lookup yields CDR1 MNHEY and CDR2 SMNVEV (reference sequence). The CDR3 DNA reads TGTGCCAGCAGCGCTCTAGCGGGCGCCTACGAGCAGTACTTC. Residues: CASSALAGAYEQYF.

This chain uses TRBV6-6 with TRBJ2-2, with D perhaps TRBD2 (5 bases). Germline V lookup: CDR1 MNHNY, CDR2 SVGAGI (reference sequence). This CDR3 region has 12 residues. V lost 7 bases, J lost 7 bases, and 10 bases lay in between. In DNA, the CDR3 is TGTGCCAGCATAAAGGCGGGCGGGGAGCTGTTTTTT. Amino acid sequence: CASIKAGGELFF.

This sequence joins TRBV6-1 and TRBJ1-1; D unclear. Germline values: CDR1 MNHNS, CDR2 SASEGT. The CDR3 totals 14 residues. The germline V and J ends were trimmed by 2 bases and 4 bases, with 11 bases remaining between them. The CDR3 sequence: CASSERVGLTEAFF. The CDR3 nucleotides are TGTGCCAGCAGTGAACGGGTTGGCCTCACTGAAGCTTTCTTT.

This chain connects TRBV7-8 to TRBJ1-5; D is unclear. The CDR3 sequence is 15 residues long. Trimming pared 1 base from V and 7 bases from J, leaving 14 bases between. CDR1 is SGHVS, CDR2 FQNEAQ, per germline. DNA of the CDR3: TGTGCCAGCAGCTTAGGTGTGCGAGGGCAACAGCCCCAGCATTTT. This sequence encodes CASSLGVRGQQPQHF.

J is TRBJ2-3 and V is TRBV27; 12 bases are a match to TRBD2. This CDR3 is 16 amino acids long. Germline lookup yields CDR1 MNHEY and CDR2 SMNVEV (reference sequence). J was trimmed by 6 bases and V by 5 bases; bases with no gene match: 9. The chain's CDR3 is CASSLGTSGYLDTQYF. Written as DNA, the CDR3 is TGTGCCAGCAGTCTTGGGACTAGCGGGTACCTCGATACGCAGTATTTT.

The chain recombines TRBV2 with TRBJ1-4, with D hard to call. Trimming took off 6 bases at V and 4 bases at J, with 9 bases between the two ends. The CDR3 is 13 amino acids. Germline V lookup: CDR1 SNHLY, CDR2 FYNNEI. CDR3: CASRIRINEKLFF. The CDR3 DNA sequence: TGTGCCAGCAGAATCAGAATTAATGAAAAACTGTTTTTT.